Listed here are 6 T cell receptor beta chains from one sample, sequenced in a study of blood T cells in healthy people across ages. Sample-barcoded 5' priming and a J-beta primer mix drove a second PCR of 7 to 11 cycles. TCRdb reprocessed the 5' RACE reads with MiXCR, giving one entry per CDR3 protein. The data show 1.2 million to 1.5 million distinct CDR3 sequences, with around 55% seen just once and over 5% held by the top ten. Sequencing was performed on blood. These receptors all stem from a man aged 18 to 29 in good health.

This clonotype was picked up a small number of times. V gene TRBV11-1 combines with J gene TRBJ2-4, with D possibly TRBD1 on 6 matching bases. The DNA matches TRBJ2-7 better at its end, which makes the J call doubtful. The germline V gene encodes CDR1 SGHAT and CDR2 FQDESV (reference sequence). The CDR3 totals 15 residues. CDR3 amino acids: CASSVTGGGPYEQYF. CDR3 nucleotides: TGTGCCAGCAGCGTGACAGGTGGGGGCCCTTACGAGCAGTACTTC.

The chain joins TRBV20-1 to TRBJ1-2; a possible D gene is TRBD1 (6 bases). V lost 5 bases and J lost 7, with 23 bases in between. CDR1 and CDR2 (germline): DFQATT, SNEGSKA (reference sequence). The CDR3 is 15 residues long. The DNA of the CDR3 is TGCAGTGCTGCTCATGGGGGGGCCTCTGAGGGTGGCTACACCTTC. Translation gives CSAAHGGASEGGYTF.

The chain links TRBV27 to TRBJ1-3; D possibly corresponds to TRBD1 (5 bases). Trimming removed 7 bases at V and 0 bases at J, with 13 bases between. This CDR3 comprises 15 residues. Germline V CDR1 and CDR2: MNHEY, SMNVEV (reference sequence). CDR3 residues: CASTTVRGSGNTIYF. The CDR3 DNA is TGTGCCAGCACTACGGTGAGGGGCTCTGGAAACACCATATATTTT.

On this clonotype: Mismatch with germline at one junction end may stem from a read error. The CDR3 DNA reads as TGCGTCAGCAGCGAGCCTGAAAACATTCAGTACTTC. This translates into CVSSEPENIQYF. The chain combines TRBV5-1 with TRBJ2-7; D not resolved. The J call could be wrong; TRBJ2-4 is a better fit for the DNA end. The CDR3 consists of 12 residues. Germline lookup yields CDR1 SGHRS and CDR2 YFSETQ.

This clonotype was seen only a few times. The genes are TRBV28 and TRBJ2-7, with 7 bases fitting TRBD1. The CDR3 is 14 amino acids. V dropped 2 bases and J dropped 4; count of bases not matched to a gene: 5. The germline CDR1 and CDR2 sequences are MDHEN and SYDVKM. The CDR3 protein is CASSLPGQNYEQYF. CDR3 in DNA: TGTGCCAGCAGTTTACCGGGACAGAATTACGAGCAGTACTTC.

This clonotype was detected ten times or more. This chain joins TRBV20-1 and TRBJ2-7; D is possibly TRBD2 (5 bases). The CDR3 is 12 amino acids. The V and J ends lost 1 base and 3 bases respectively, with 7 bases between them. Germline assignment: CDR1 DFQATT and CDR2 SNEGSKA (reference sequence). CDR3: CSARVRDYEQYF. In DNA form, the CDR3 reads TGCAGTGCTAGAGTCCGGGACTACGAGCAGTACTTC.